The 21 T cell receptor beta chains below all came from one sample that was sequenced in a study of blood T cell repertoires in COVID-19. Profiling relied on immunoSEQ multiplex PCR, and the TCRdb table lists in-frame clones only, not all of them. The sample yields 130,000 to 150,000 clones, about 79% seen once. The sequencing input was peripheral blood. The receptors originated from a man between 60 and 70 years old with active or convalescent COVID-19.

This clone occurred once. This chain joins TRBV6-4 and TRBJ1-6; D not resolved. V gave up 6 bases and J gave up 5 bases, with 8 bases separating them. The CDR3 runs 13 residues. CDR1 is MRHNA, CDR2 SNTAGT, per germline. CDR3 in amino acids: CASRLQDNSPLHF. The CDR3 DNA sequence: TGTGCCAGCAGGTTGCAGGATAATTCACCCCTCCACTTT.

J is TRBJ1-2 and V is TRBV4-1; D uncertain. The germline CDR1 and CDR2 sequences are MGHRA and YSYEKL. The CDR3 extends over 16 amino acids. V was cut by 0 bases and J by 4 bases, with 15 bases left in between. The CDR3 nucleotides are TGCGCCAGCAGCCAAGATAGCCGGGGAGTCTTCTATGGCTACACCTTC. Its protein product is CASSQDSRGVFYGYTF.

The rearrangement uses TRBV4-3 and TRBJ2-3, with TRBD2 matching 11 bases. The trim removed 4 bases at V and 8 bases at J, leaving 11 bases unmatched. The CDR3 loop spans 16 amino acids. In germline, CDR1 is LGHNA, CDR2 YSLEER. In DNA, the CDR3 is TGCGCCAGCAGCCGAGAGACTAGCGGGGTCCAAGCTACGCAGTATTTT. It codes for CASSRETSGVQATQYF.

V and J are TRBV6-1 and TRBJ2-7; D gene uncertain. CDR1 and CDR2 (germline): MNHNS, SASEGT. CDR3 size: 13 residues. V dropped 0 bases and J dropped 6 bases, with 9 bases sitting between them. The CDR3 DNA follows: TGTGCCAGCAGTGAAGCGAGCCTCTTCGAGCAGTACGTC. Its translation: CASSEASLFEQYV.

The chain recombines TRBV7-9 with TRBJ1-1, with D unclear. This CDR3 region has 15 residues. Germline V gives CDR1 SEHNR, CDR2 FQNEAQ (reference sequence). Trimming pared 1 base from V and 0 bases from J, leaving 9 bases between. CDR3 sequence reads: CASSLVASLNTEAFF. The CDR3 region has the DNA TGTGCCAGCAGCTTAGTAGCGTCCCTGAACACTGAAGCTTTCTTT. Using reference TRBV7-9 and TRBJ1-1 for the parts outside the CDR3, the full variable domain is DTGVSQNPRHKITKRGQNVTFRCDPISEHNRLYWYRQTLGQGPEFLTYFQNEAQLEKSRLLSDRFSAERPKGSFSTLEIQRTEQGDSAMYLCASSLVASLNTEAFFGQGTRLTVV.

This sequence joins TRBV6-2 or TRBV6-3 and TRBJ2-5, with 9 nucleotides matching TRBD2. The ends lost 4 bases at V and 7 bases at J; junction bases unmatched: 4. This CDR3 has 13 amino acids. Per the germline V gene, CDR1 is MNHEY and CDR2 is SVGEGT. As DNA, the CDR3 is TGTGCCAGCAGTTTAGCGGGGGCGGGGACCCAGTACTTC. Its translation: CASSLAGAGTQYF.

This rearrangement joins TRBV6-6 to TRBJ2-5, with D maybe TRBD2 (5 bases). Trimming left V 10 bases short and J 3 bases short, with 24 bases between. Germline loops: CDR1 MNHNY, CDR2 SVGAGI (reference sequence). The CDR3 is made up of 16 amino acids. The CDR3 DNA reads as TGTGCCACGAATGGGGTGGCGGGTAGGTGGGAAGAGACCCAGTACTTC. This codes for CATNGVAGRWEETQYF.

The rearrangement joins TRBV12-5 to TRBJ1-2; D is undetermined. Trimming stripped 5 bases from V and 8 bases from J, with 18 bases between. The CDR3 runs 14 residues. Germline assignment: CDR1 LGHNT and CDR2 FRNRAP. CDR3: CASGRGLQTRGYTF. The CDR3 DNA reads as TGTGCTAGTGGTCGAGGACTCCAAACGCGCGGCTACACCTTC. Full variable domain (remainder filled in from reference TRBV12-5 and TRBJ1-2): DARVTQTPRHKVTEMGQEVTMRCQPILGHNTVFWYRQTMMQGLELLAYFRNRAPLDDSGMPKDRFSAEMPDATLATLKIQPSEPRDSAVYFCASGRGLQTRGYTFGSGTRLTVV.

The rearrangement links TRBV4-3 to TRBJ2-2, with TRBD1 as a possible D gene (8 bases). Trimming took 0 bases from V and 6 from J, leaving 14 bases between them. Germline loops: CDR1 LGHNA, CDR2 YSLEER. CDR3 length equals 16 residues. The CDR3 DNA is TGCGCCAGCAGCCAAGATCGGACAGGGAGGGCCGGGGAGCTGTTTTTT. Its translation: CASSQDRTGRAGELFF.

The chain has TRBV9 and TRBJ2-2, with D hard to call. Per germline, CDR1 SGDLS and CDR2 YYNGEE. V shed 2 bases and J shed 1 base, with 9 bases lying between them. CDR3 length equals 15 residues. The CDR3 spells CASSVLAENTGELFF. Written as DNA, the CDR3 is TGTGCCAGCAGCGTCCTCGCAGAGAACACCGGGGAGCTGTTTTTT.

This chain joins TRBV3-1 (or the pseudogene TRBV3-2) and TRBJ1-6, with D unclear. The CDR3 sequence is 12 residues long. Germline CDR1 LGHDT, CDR2 YNNKEL (reference sequence). V was shortened by 4 bases and J by 10 bases, with 8 bases between the two germline ends. The CDR3 nucleotides read TGTGCCAGCAGCCTCGGTCAATCACCCCTCCACTTT. It encodes CASSLGQSPLHF.

The V call is TRBV30, the J call TRBJ1-5, with a tentative D call TRBD1 (6 bases). Per the germline V gene, CDR1 is GTSNPN and CDR2 is SVGIG (reference sequence). Trimming removed 0 bases at V and 4 bases at J, with 13 bases between. The CDR3 covers 15 residues. The CDR3 loop reads CAWSVRAGANQPQHF. As DNA, the CDR3 is TGTGCCTGGAGTGTACGGGCAGGGGCAAATCAGCCCCAGCATTTT. Combining the CDR3 with reference TRBV30 and TRBJ1-5 gives the whole variable domain SQTIHQWPATLVQPVGSPLSLECTVEGTSNPNLYWYRQAAGRGLQLLFYSVGIGQISSEVPQNLSASRPQDRQFILSSKKLLLSDSGFYLCAWSVRAGANQPQHFGDGTRLSIL.

The rearrangement links TRBV30 to TRBJ1-1; 7 bases map to TRBD1. CDR1 and CDR2 (germline): GTSNPN, SVGIG (reference sequence). This CDR3 has 12 residues. V was pared by 8 bases and J by 0 bases, with 3 bases of the junction left unmatched. For the CDR3, the DNA is TGTGCCACCGGACAGGTGAACACTGAAGCTTTCTTT. Translated: CATGQVNTEAFF.

The chain has TRBV3-1 (or the pseudogene TRBV3-2) and TRBJ2-5; TRBD2 matches 13 bases. The CDR3 loop spans 15 amino acids. CDR1 is LGHDT and CDR2 is YNNKEL in the germline V gene (reference sequence). V trimming: 4 bases; J trimming: 4 bases; junction bases outside the gene matches: 3. The CDR3, as DNA: TGTGCCAGCAGCCGTCGGACTAGCGGGGGAGAGACCCAGTACTTC. It translates to CASSRRTSGGETQYF.

The chain couples TRBV12-3 or TRBV12-4 to TRBJ2-1, with 8 bases aligning to TRBD1. J was trimmed by 7 bases and V by 6 bases; bases with no gene match: 5. The CDR3 covers 13 residues. CDR3 nucleotide sequence: TGTGCCAGCAGAAGGACAGGGACTAATGAGCAGTTCTTC. It yields the protein CASRRTGTNEQFF.

The rearrangement joins TRBV7-8 to TRBJ2-1; tentative D call: TRBD1 (6 bases). There are 14 residues in the CDR3. CDR1 and CDR2 from the germline V gene are SGHVS and FQNEAQ. The V end lost 5 bases, the J end lost 6 bases, and 14 bases lay between the germline ends. Written as DNA, the CDR3 is TGTGCCAGCAGCGCACACAGGGTTGGCAATGAGCAGTTCTTC. Residues: CASSAHRVGNEQFF.

V gene TRBV6-5 combines with J gene TRBJ2-1; the match to TRBD2 covers 9 bases. Germline V lookup: CDR1 MNHEY, CDR2 SVGAGI. J was trimmed by 9 bases and V by 2 bases; bases with no gene match: 8. This CDR3 spans 15 amino acids. This CDR3 is CASSYTAGGPSEQFF. The CDR3 coding sequence is TGTGCCAGCAGTTACACGGCGGGAGGGCCGAGTGAGCAGTTCTTC.

The chain carries TRBV6-5 and TRBJ1-6, with D maybe TRBD1 (6 bases). Trimming removed 6 bases from V and 9 bases from J, with 15 bases in between. Germline values: CDR1 MNHEY, CDR2 SVGAGI. The CDR3 has 14 residues. CDR3 residues: CASSRGGRGSPLHF. CDR3 nucleotide sequence: TGTGCCAGCAGCCGGGGGGGGCGAGGTTCACCCCTCCACTTT.

This clone turned up a few times. This chain connects TRBV11-2 to TRBJ2-1; TRBD2 aligns across 14 bases. V lost 6 bases and J lost 8; bases outside the gene matches: 9. This CDR3 comprises 16 residues. CDR1 is SGHAT, CDR2 FQNNGV, per germline. CDR3 nucleotides: TGTGCCAGCAGAAGACTAGCGGGGGGGCGGTTCCATGAGCAGTTCTTC. It yields the protein CASRRLAGGRFHEQFF. The full variable domain, with the rest looked up from reference TRBV11-2 and TRBJ2-1, is EAGVAQSPRYKIIEKRQSVAFWCNPISGHATLYWYQQILGQGPKLLIQFQNNGVVDDSQLPKDRFSAERLKGVDSTLKIQPAKLEDSAVYLCASRRLAGGRFHEQFFGPGTRLTVL.

The chain is built from TRBV18 and TRBJ1-1, with no clear D. The CDR3 runs 14 residues. Germline-derived CDR1 and CDR2 are KGHSH and LQKENI. V lost 3 bases and J lost 0, with 8 bases in between. The chain's CDR3 is CASSPPVLNTEAFF. The DNA of the CDR3 is TGTGCCAGCTCACCTCCCGTTCTGAACACTGAAGCTTTCTTT. The whole variable domain, remainder taken from reference TRBV18 and TRBJ1-1, is NAGVMQNPRHLVRRRGQEARLRCSPMKGHSHVYWYRQLPEEGLKFMVYLQKENIIDESGMPKERFSAEFPKEGPSILRIQQVVRGDSAAYFCASSPPVLNTEAFFGQGTRLTVV.

The CDR3 spells CASSLGTGGPLGTGELFF. Written as DNA, the CDR3 is TGTGCCAGCAGCTTAGGCACAGGGGGCCCCTTGGGGACCGGGGAGCTGTTTTTT. The chain uses TRBV7-9 and TRBJ2-2; 9 positions agree with TRBD1. The CDR3 covers 18 residues. The germline CDR1 and CDR2 sequences are SEHNR and FQNEAQ (reference sequence). Trimming took 1 base from V and 5 from J; bases not matched to a gene: 11.